One and the same sample provided the 10 T cell receptor beta chains below, sequenced in a study of beta chain features in type 1 diabetes. Overall study results and limits: Shortening of TCRB CDR3s, moderate but significant, appeared in all four CD4+ subsets of Type 1 diabetes patients.

The authors reverse transcribed all of the isolated RNA, so sequencing captured expressed TCRB transcripts. Produced via immunoSEQ multiplex PCR; TCRdb's table is partial and in-frame only. The repertoire has roughly 260,000 clones, around 9.9% of them found once; the top ten carry around 0.017%. These receptors have no identified antigens. Material: naive CD4+ T cells from blood. The receptors come from a man aged 25 to 45 with type 1 diabetes.

This clone showed up just a few times. The CDR3 region has the DNA TGTGCCTGTTCTCGGGTTCGCGACACCGGGGAGCTGTTTTTT. It is translated as CACSRVRDTGELFF. V is TRBV6-6 and J is TRBJ2-2, with no clear D. V was shortened by 11 bases and J by 3 bases, with 16 bases between the two germline ends. CDR1 MNHNY and CDR2 SVGAGI come from the germline V gene (reference sequence). The CDR3 extends over 14 amino acids.

CDR3 DNA: TGCGCCAGCAGCCTACAGGGTGGGAACACTGAAGCTTTCTTT. Translation gives CASSLQGGNTEAFF. The rearrangement links TRBV5-1 to TRBJ1-1; possible D gene TRBD1, 6 bases. Trimming shortened V by 4 bases and J by 1 base, and 11 bases separated the two germline ends. CDR1 SGHRS and CDR2 YFSETQ come from the germline V gene. This CDR3 has 14 amino acids.

The chain joins TRBV9 to TRBJ1-2; TRBD1 aligns across 7 bases. Losses at the gene ends were 1 base for V and 7 bases for J; bases not matched to a gene: 7. In germline, CDR1 is SGDLS, CDR2 YYNGEE. The CDR3 covers 14 residues. The CDR3 bases are TGTGCCAGCAGCGTATCAGGACAGGCCCTTGGCTACACCTTC. Amino acids: CASSVSGQALGYTF.

The chain joins TRBV7-9 to TRBJ1-2, with no clear D. The V end was cut by 4 bases, the J end by 4 bases, with 4 bases between. CDR1 and CDR2 (germline): SEHNR, FQNEAQ (reference sequence). The CDR3 is 11 residues long. CDR3 amino acids: CASSSFYGYTF. In DNA, the CDR3 is TGTGCCAGCAGCTCCTTCTATGGCTACACCTTC.

The rearrangement links TRBV6-5 to TRBJ2-7; TRBD1 aligns across 7 bases. Per the germline V gene, CDR1 is MNHEY and CDR2 is SVGAGI. V shed 7 bases, J shed 4 bases, and the junction held 4 bases outside the gene matches. CDR3 length: 12 amino acids. In DNA form, the CDR3 reads TGTGCCAGCATCCCGGACAGGTACGAGCAGTACTTC. Protein sequence: CASIPDRYEQYF.

The table lists this clone with a few counts. The J gene is TRBJ2-5, the V gene TRBV9; the D gene is possibly TRBD1 (6 bases). The CDR3 runs 14 residues. Germline values: CDR1 SGDLS, CDR2 YYNGEE. V was shortened by 0 bases and J by 5 bases, with 11 bases between the two germline ends. CDR3 residues: CASSVGPGEETQYF. Here the CDR3 DNA reads TGTGCCAGCAGCGTAGGGCCAGGGGAGGAGACCCAGTACTTC.

V and J are TRBV6-5 and TRBJ2-5; D is perhaps TRBD1 (6 bases). Trimming removed 5 bases from V and 9 bases from J, with 19 bases in between. Germline V gene data show CDR1 as MNHEY and CDR2 as SVGAGI. CDR3 length: 14 residues. In DNA, the CDR3 is TGTGCCAGCAGTAACCAGGGGATAGGAGACGCCCAGTACTTC. This encodes CASSNQGIGDAQYF.

This clone was seen a few times. The V gene is TRBV7-6, the J gene TRBJ1-1; 7 nucleotides agree with TRBD1. The CDR3 is made up of 15 amino acids. Germline loops: CDR1 SGHVS, CDR2 FNYEAQ. The ends lost 5 bases at V and 8 bases at J; junction bases unmatched: 14. In DNA, the CDR3 is TGTGCCAGCAGCCGCCGAGAAATGTGGGACAGAGAAGCTTTCTTT. Translation: CASSRREMWDREAFF.

This clone appeared a few times. The chain combines TRBV11-2 with TRBJ1-2, with 11 bases lining up with TRBD1. Per the germline V gene, CDR1 is SGHAT and CDR2 is FQNNGV. V gave up 5 bases and J gave up 7 bases; unmatched junction bases: 6. The CDR3 consists of 14 residues. CDR3 sequence reads: CASSLGQGATGYTF. The CDR3 DNA is TGTGCCAGCAGCCTCGGACAGGGGGCCACTGGCTACACCTTC.

This chain joins TRBV28 and TRBJ1-1; D remains unclear. The germline gives CDR1 MDHEN, CDR2 SYDVKM. The CDR3 has 11 residues. V shed 8 bases and J shed 8 bases, with 12 bases lying between them. CDR3 DNA: TGTGCCAGCGGATTCCGGGGAGAAGCTTTCTTT. Amino acid sequence: CASGFRGEAFF.